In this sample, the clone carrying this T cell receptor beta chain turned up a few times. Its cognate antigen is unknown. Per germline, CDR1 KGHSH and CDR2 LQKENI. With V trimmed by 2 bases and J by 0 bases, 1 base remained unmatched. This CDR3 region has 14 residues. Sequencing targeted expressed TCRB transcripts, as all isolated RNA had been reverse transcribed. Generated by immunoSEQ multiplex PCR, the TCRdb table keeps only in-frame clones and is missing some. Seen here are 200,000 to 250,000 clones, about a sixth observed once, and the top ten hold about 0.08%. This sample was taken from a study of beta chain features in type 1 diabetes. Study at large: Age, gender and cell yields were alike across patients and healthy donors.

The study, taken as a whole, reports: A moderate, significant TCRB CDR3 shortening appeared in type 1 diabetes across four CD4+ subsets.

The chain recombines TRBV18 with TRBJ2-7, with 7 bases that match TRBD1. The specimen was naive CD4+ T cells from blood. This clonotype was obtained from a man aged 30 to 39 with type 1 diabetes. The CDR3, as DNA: TGTGCCAGCTCACCAGACAGGGCCTCCTACGAGCAGTACTTC. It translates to CASSPDRASYEQYF.